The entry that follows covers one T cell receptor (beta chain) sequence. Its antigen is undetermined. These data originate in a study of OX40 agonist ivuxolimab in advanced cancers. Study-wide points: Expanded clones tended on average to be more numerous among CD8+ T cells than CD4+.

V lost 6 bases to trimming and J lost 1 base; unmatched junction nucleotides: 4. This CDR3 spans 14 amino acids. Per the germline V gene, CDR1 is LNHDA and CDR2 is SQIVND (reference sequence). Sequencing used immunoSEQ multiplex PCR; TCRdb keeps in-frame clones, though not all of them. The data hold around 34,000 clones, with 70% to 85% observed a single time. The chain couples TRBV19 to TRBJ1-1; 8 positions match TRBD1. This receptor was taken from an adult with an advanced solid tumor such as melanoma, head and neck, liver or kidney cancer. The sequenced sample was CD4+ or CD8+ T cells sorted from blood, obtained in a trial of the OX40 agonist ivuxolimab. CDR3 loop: CASSQQGGNTEAFF. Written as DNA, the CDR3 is TGTGCCAGTAGCCAACAGGGGGGGAACACTGAAGCTTTCTTT.